The TCR beta chain described here comes from a study of vaccination and CD4 T cells after COVID-19. Notes on this clonotype: Its target is unknown.

Treatment indicated: roughly nine-day PBMC culture with coronavirus spike peptide pools or control peptides (ViraFEST assay). The study sequenced cultured CD4+ T cell DNA using the Oncomine TCR Beta short-read assay. TCRdb ran MiXCR on the PCR reads and lists one entry per CDR3 protein. The sample carries fewer than 25,000 distinct CDR3 sequences, around 50% recorded once. The V and J ends lost 5 bases and 0 bases, in that order; junction bases with no gene match: 8. The CDR3 is 16 amino acids. Germline assignment: CDR1 SGHVS and CDR2 FNYEAQ. The sequencing sample was made of CD4+ T cells from blood, cultured in vitro. This TCR was sampled from a human donor who had recovered from COVID-19. The gene calls are TRBV7-6 and TRBJ1-1; TRBD1 agrees at 8 bases. CDR3 sequence reads: CASSLQGVGMNTEAFF. The CDR3 nucleotides read TGTGCCAGCAGCCTACAGGGGGTGGGGATGAACACTGAAGCTTTCTTT.